This record concerns one T cell receptor (beta chain) sequence. The data belong to a study of T cell changes during pregnancy in multiple sclerosis. The V end was cut by 2 bases, the J end by 4 bases, with 9 bases between. CDR3 length: 14 amino acids. Looked up from germline, CDR1 is SGHNT and CDR2 is YYREEE (reference sequence). Only in-frame clones appear in the TCRdb table, and some are missing; sequencing was by immunoSEQ multiplex PCR. Of 65,000 to 95,000 clones in the sample, around 93% are singletons; the top ten hold just over 2.5%. The chain uses TRBV5-4 and TRBJ2-2; D perhaps matches TRBD1 (6 bases). The sample here was peripheral blood, taken after pregnancy. The source is a female donor in good health, enrolled as a control in a pregnancy study. The CDR3 coding sequence is TGTGCCAGCAGCTTAACAGGGACCACCGGGGAGCTGTTTTTT. This gives the protein CASSLTGTTGELFF.